This T cell receptor (beta chain) originates from a study of patients and donors after allogeneic stem cell transplantation. This CDR3 region has 16 residues. The V and J ends lost 0 bases and 1 base, in that order; junction bases with no gene match: 3. Germline V CDR1 and CDR2: LGHNA, YNFKEQ. Each CDR3 protein gets one entry after TCRdb re-called the RT-PCR reads with MiXCR. Among about 960,000 distinct CDR3 sequences, more than 15% were seen once, and the ten largest hold 5% to 6.5%. A few counts support this clonotype. This chain uses TRBV4-2 with TRBJ2-3; 8 positions agree with TRBD1. Sequences were obtained from blood, either unsorted or a sorted T cell fraction (not recorded which). The source is a human donor who was either an allogeneic HSCT recipient or a stem cell or donor lymphocyte infusion donor (not recorded which). It is not recorded whose cells these are; they may come from a transplant donor. The CDR3 sequence is CASSQEEGQGTDTQYF. The CDR3 DNA sequence: TGTGCCAGCAGCCAAGAGGAGGGACAGGGCACAGATACGCAGTATTTT.